The entry that follows covers one T cell receptor (beta chain) sequence. The data are from a study of blood T cell repertoires in COVID-19. Study context: From T cells, B-cell-depleted T cells, or PBMCs came the material, which was cDNA or gDNA.

Per the original data handling: Reference gene primer amplification gave nucleated cell count estimates. Sequencing used immunoSEQ multiplex PCR; TCRdb keeps in-frame clones, though not all of them. V and J calls and clone size come straight from that table; D and trimming were deduced from the DNA. The sample yields 170,000 or so clones, under 85% seen once. This CDR3 contains 16 residues. Germline loops: CDR1 SGHDT, CDR2 YYEEEE. Trimming at V came to 5 bases and at J to 3 bases, leaving 11 bases not matched to a gene. The rearrangement joins TRBV5-6 to TRBJ2-1, with 7 nucleotides matching TRBD1. The specimen was peripheral blood. This TCR derives from a woman in her 70s with COVID-19, enrolled during active disease. DNA of the CDR3: TGTGCCAGCAGTTTCGACCAGGGGGAGTTCTACAATGAGCAGTTCTTC. Encoded protein: CASSFDQGEFYNEQFF.